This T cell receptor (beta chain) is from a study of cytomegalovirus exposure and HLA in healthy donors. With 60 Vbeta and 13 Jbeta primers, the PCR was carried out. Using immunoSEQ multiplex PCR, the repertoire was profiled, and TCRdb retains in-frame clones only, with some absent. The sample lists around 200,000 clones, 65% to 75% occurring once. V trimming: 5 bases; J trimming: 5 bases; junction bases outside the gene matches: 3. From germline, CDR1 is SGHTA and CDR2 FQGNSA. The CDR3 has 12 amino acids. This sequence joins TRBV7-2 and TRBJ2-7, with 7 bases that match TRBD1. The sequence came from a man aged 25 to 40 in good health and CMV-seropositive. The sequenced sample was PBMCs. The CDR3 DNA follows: TGTGCCAGCAGCGGGACAGCTGACGAGCAGTACTTC. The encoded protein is CASSGTADEQYF.